The 3 T cell receptor beta chains given below trace back to one sample, sequenced in a study of shared clonotypes between healthy human individuals. CD45RO-negative, CCR7-selected cells formed the naive CD8 fraction, which excluded terminally differentiated effector memory CD45RA+ cells. Produced via immunoSEQ multiplex PCR; TCRdb's table is partial and in-frame only. The data hold about 2 million clones, with approximately 94% observed a single time. The sequenced material came from naive CD8+ T cells sorted from blood. Every receptor here comes from a man aged 18 to 30 in good health.

The rearrangement uses TRBV2 and TRBJ1-5; possibly TRBD1 for D (6 bases). CDR1 and CDR2 from the germline V gene are SNHLY and FYNNEI. Trimming shortened V by 6 bases and J by 3 bases, and 15 bases separated the two germline ends. The CDR3 contains 15 residues. The DNA of the CDR3 is TGTGCCAGCAGGTTCCTACAGGGATTCAATCAGCCCCAGCATTTT. Its protein is CASRFLQGFNQPQHF.

This sequence joins TRBV7-8 and TRBJ2-2, with 7 bases that match TRBD2. V lost 2 bases, J lost 4 bases, and 1 base stayed unmatched. This CDR3 region has 14 residues. The V gene's germline CDR1 is SGHVS and CDR2 FQNEAQ. The CDR3 bases are TGTGCCAGCAGCTTAAAGCGGGGCACCGGGGAGCTGTTTTTT. Amino acid sequence: CASSLKRGTGELFF.

The V call is TRBV7-9, the J call TRBJ1-5; tentative D call: TRBD1 (5 bases). The CDR3 is 16 amino acids. V shed 1 base and J shed 6 bases, with 16 bases lying between them. CDR1 is SEHNR, CDR2 FQNEAQ, per germline (reference sequence). As DNA, the CDR3 is TGTGCCAGCAGCTTAGGGGAGGGGATGAGGGGTCAGCCCCAGCATTTT. Translation: CASSLGEGMRGQPQHF.